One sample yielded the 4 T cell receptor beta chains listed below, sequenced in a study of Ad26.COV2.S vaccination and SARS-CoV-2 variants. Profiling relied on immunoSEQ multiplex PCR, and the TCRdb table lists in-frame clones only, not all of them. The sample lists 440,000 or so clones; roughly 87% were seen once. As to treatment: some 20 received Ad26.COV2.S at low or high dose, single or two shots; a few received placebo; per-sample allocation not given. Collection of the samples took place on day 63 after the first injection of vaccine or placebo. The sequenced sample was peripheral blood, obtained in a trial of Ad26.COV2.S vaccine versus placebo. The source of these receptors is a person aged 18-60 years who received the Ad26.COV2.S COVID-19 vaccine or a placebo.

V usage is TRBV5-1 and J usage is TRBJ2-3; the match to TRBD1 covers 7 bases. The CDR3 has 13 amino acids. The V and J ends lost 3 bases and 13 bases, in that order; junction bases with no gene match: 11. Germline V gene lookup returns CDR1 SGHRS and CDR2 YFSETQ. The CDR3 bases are TGCGCCAGCAGCTGGGACAGTCCTGATAAGGAGTATTTT. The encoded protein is CASSWDSPDKEYF.

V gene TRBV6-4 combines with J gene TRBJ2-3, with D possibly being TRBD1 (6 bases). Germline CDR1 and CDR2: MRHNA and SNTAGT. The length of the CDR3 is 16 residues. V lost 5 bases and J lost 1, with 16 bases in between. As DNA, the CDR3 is TGTGCCAGCAGTCCCGCCGCAGGGGACGGCACAGATACGCAGTATTTT. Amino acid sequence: CASSPAAGDGTDTQYF.

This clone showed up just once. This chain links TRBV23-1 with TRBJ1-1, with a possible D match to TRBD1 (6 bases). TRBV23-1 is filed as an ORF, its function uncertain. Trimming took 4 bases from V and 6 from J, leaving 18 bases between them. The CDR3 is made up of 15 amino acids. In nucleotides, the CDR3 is TGCGCCAGCAGTCCTACAAAGGGGGTCGGGGCTGAAGCTTTCTTT. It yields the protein CASSPTKGVGAEAFF.

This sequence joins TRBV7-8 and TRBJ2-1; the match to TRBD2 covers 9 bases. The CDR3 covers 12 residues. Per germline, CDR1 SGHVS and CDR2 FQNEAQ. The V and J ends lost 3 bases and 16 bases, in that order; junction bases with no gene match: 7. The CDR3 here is CASSFLAGWIFF. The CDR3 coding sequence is TGTGCCAGCAGCTTTCTAGCGGGATGGATATTCTTC.